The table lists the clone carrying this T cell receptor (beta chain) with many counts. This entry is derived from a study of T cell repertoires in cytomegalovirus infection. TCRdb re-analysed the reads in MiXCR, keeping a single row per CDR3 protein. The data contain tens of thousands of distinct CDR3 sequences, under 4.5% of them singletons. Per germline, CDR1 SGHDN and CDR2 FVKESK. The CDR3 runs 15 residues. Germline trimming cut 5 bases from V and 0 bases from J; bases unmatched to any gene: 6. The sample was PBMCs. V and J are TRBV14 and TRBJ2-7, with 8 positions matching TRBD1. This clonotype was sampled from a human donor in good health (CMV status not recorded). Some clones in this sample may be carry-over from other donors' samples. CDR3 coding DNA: TGTGCCAGCAGCTGGAAAACAGGGGGCTCCTACGAGCAGTACTTC. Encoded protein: CASSWKTGGSYEQYF.